This T cell receptor (beta chain) was obtained from a study of T cell repertoires in cytomegalovirus infection. Broader study findings: Clonotypes of TCR beta that were HLA-C-restricted and CMV-specific dominated the ex vivo response.

TCRdb used MiXCR to reprocess the reads, holding one entry per CDR3 protein. Of nearly 550,000 distinct CDR3 sequences listed, approximately 17% are singletons. This CDR3 comprises 14 residues. V was trimmed by 6 bases and J by 3 bases, leaving 11 bases between them. CDR1 and CDR2 from the germline V gene are SGHTA and FQGTGA. The sample holds many counts of this clonotype. Its antigen is as yet unknown. This clonotype was obtained from a human donor in good health (CMV status not recorded). Some clones in this sample may be carry-over from other donors' samples. The sequenced material came from CD8+ T cells from PBMCs. The genes are TRBV7-3 and TRBJ2-2; D might be TRBD2 (5 bases). The CDR3 is CASRHGMYTGELFF. The CDR3 DNA reads TGTGCCAGCAGGCACGGGATGTACACCGGGGAGCTGTTTTTT. Based on the CDR3 plus reference TRBV7-3 and TRBJ2-2, the full variable domain is GAGVSQTPSNKVTEKGKYVELRCDPISGHTALYWYRQSLGQGPEFLIYFQGTGAADDSGLPNDRFFAVRPEGSVSTLKIQRTERGDSAVYLCASRHGMYTGELFFGEGSRLTVL.